The 10 T cell receptor beta chains below were found in one sample sequenced in a study of T-cell memory formation after mild COVID-19. Via MiXCR, TCRdb re-called the 5' RACE reads, giving one row per CDR3 protein. The table records around 130,000 distinct CDR3 sequences, 14% to 15% of them present only once. The sample taken for sequencing was PBMCs or a T cell subset sorted from them (not recorded which). Every receptor here comes from an adult woman who had mild COVID-19 (a few samples of this study predate the infection). Cell type and time point are not known.

This clonotype was recorded a few times. The chain joins TRBV7-6 to TRBJ2-3; 12 bases align to TRBD1. This CDR3 region has 17 residues. CDR1 and CDR2 (germline): SGHVS, FNYEAQ. After removal of 1 base from V and 6 bases from J, the junction contained 8 bases not matched to a gene. Here the CDR3 DNA reads TGTGCCAGCAGCTTAGATTCCCGGGACAGGGGGCTCGATACGCAGTATTTT. Translating gives CASSLDSRDRGLDTQYF. Full variable domain (rest looked up from reference TRBV7-6 and TRBJ2-3): GAGVSQSPRYKVTKRGQDVALRCDPISGHVSLYWYRQALGQGPEFLTYFNYEAQQDKSGLPNDRFSAERPEGSISTLTIQRTEQRDSAMYRCASSLDSRDRGLDTQYFGPGTRLTVL.

The genes are TRBV5-6 and TRBJ2-7, with 7 bases fitting TRBD1. V was pared by 2 bases and J by 0 bases, with 2 bases of the junction left unmatched. This CDR3 contains 14 residues. The germline CDR1 and CDR2 sequences are SGHDT and YYEEEE. CDR3 residues: CASSFGTDSYEQYF. CDR3 DNA: TGTGCCAGCAGCTTCGGGACAGACTCCTACGAGCAGTACTTC. Variable domain in full (rest from reference TRBV5-6 and TRBJ2-7): DAGVTQSPTHLIKTRGQQVTLRCSPKSGHDTVSWYQQALGQGPQFIFQYYEEEERQRGNFPDRFSGHQFPNYSSELNVNALLLGDSALYLCASSFGTDSYEQYFGPGTRLTVT.

This rearrangement joins TRBV12-3 or TRBV12-4 to TRBJ1-1; D gene ambiguous. V was shortened by 1 base and J by 2 bases, with 20 bases between the two germline ends. The CDR3 has 18 residues. CDR3 coding DNA: TGTGCCAGCAGTTTAGGTCCGAACCGACTTGACTTAAACACTGAAGCTTTCTTT. This gives the protein CASSLGPNRLDLNTEAFF.

This clonotype turned up a few times. This chain joins TRBV7-2 and TRBJ2-5, with 8 bases that match TRBD1. The CDR3 is 12 residues long. With 5 bases clipped from V and 5 bases from J, the junction kept 1 base outside the gene matches. Germline V lookup: CDR1 SGHTA, CDR2 FQGNSA. CDR3 residues: CASSRDRETQYF. Here the CDR3 DNA reads TGTGCCAGCAGCCGGGACAGGGAGACCCAGTACTTC.

The gene calls are TRBV19 and TRBJ1-1; the D is unclear. The CDR3 has 13 residues. V shed 5 bases and J shed 2 bases, with 9 bases lying between them. CDR1 and CDR2 from the germline V gene are LNHDA and SQIVND (reference sequence). This chain's CDR3 is CASSLQRNTEAFF. As DNA, the CDR3 is TGTGCCAGTAGTCTTCAGAGAAACACTGAAGCTTTCTTT.

V usage is TRBV9 and J usage is TRBJ2-2; D might be TRBD1 or TRBD2, each matching 5 bases. The CDR3 is made up of 14 amino acids. Trimming left V 0 bases short and J 7 bases short, with 10 bases between. Germline loops: CDR1 SGDLS, CDR2 YYNGEE. Written as DNA, the CDR3 is TGTGCCAGCAGCGTAGCGGGGACCTACGGGGAGCTGTTTTTT. Translation gives CASSVAGTYGELFF.

This clonotype was seen a handful of times. This sequence joins TRBV20-1 and TRBJ1-2, with 7 bases aligning to TRBD1. CDR3 length: 16 residues. V trimming: 0 bases; J trimming: 7 bases; junction bases outside the gene matches: 14. In germline, CDR1 is DFQATT, CDR2 SNEGSKA (reference sequence). The CDR3 nucleotides read TGCAGTGCTAGAGATTGGGAGACAGGGTTGGAGGGTGGCTACACCTTC. Translation: CSARDWETGLEGGYTF.

A few counts support this clonotype. V and J are TRBV7-9 and TRBJ2-3; D is unresolved. V lost 4 bases to trimming and J lost 4 bases, with 21 bases between them. Germline values: CDR1 SEHNR, CDR2 FQNEAQ (reference sequence). This CDR3 contains 17 residues. The CDR3 region is CASSSPGSPNEADTQYF. CDR3 coding DNA: TGTGCCAGCAGCTCGCCCGGGTCCCCAAACGAGGCAGATACGCAGTATTTT.

This clonotype was detected a few times. The chain links TRBV5-6 to TRBJ1-2; D remains ambiguous. Looked up from germline, CDR1 is SGHDT and CDR2 is YYEEEE. There are 15 residues in the CDR3. Trimming took off 2 bases at V and 4 bases at J, with 15 bases between the two ends. The chain's CDR3 is CASSLNPDRRYGYTF. As DNA, the CDR3 is TGTGCCAGCAGCTTAAACCCGGATAGACGCTATGGCTACACCTTC.

The V call is TRBV15, the J call TRBJ2-1; no reliable D call. V was clipped by 5 bases and J by 8 bases, with 10 bases between them. This CDR3 region has 12 residues. The V gene's germline CDR1 is LNHNV and CDR2 YYDKDF (reference sequence). The CDR3 sequence is CATSPDQDEQFF. Here the CDR3 DNA reads TGTGCCACCAGCCCAGACCAAGATGAGCAGTTCTTC.